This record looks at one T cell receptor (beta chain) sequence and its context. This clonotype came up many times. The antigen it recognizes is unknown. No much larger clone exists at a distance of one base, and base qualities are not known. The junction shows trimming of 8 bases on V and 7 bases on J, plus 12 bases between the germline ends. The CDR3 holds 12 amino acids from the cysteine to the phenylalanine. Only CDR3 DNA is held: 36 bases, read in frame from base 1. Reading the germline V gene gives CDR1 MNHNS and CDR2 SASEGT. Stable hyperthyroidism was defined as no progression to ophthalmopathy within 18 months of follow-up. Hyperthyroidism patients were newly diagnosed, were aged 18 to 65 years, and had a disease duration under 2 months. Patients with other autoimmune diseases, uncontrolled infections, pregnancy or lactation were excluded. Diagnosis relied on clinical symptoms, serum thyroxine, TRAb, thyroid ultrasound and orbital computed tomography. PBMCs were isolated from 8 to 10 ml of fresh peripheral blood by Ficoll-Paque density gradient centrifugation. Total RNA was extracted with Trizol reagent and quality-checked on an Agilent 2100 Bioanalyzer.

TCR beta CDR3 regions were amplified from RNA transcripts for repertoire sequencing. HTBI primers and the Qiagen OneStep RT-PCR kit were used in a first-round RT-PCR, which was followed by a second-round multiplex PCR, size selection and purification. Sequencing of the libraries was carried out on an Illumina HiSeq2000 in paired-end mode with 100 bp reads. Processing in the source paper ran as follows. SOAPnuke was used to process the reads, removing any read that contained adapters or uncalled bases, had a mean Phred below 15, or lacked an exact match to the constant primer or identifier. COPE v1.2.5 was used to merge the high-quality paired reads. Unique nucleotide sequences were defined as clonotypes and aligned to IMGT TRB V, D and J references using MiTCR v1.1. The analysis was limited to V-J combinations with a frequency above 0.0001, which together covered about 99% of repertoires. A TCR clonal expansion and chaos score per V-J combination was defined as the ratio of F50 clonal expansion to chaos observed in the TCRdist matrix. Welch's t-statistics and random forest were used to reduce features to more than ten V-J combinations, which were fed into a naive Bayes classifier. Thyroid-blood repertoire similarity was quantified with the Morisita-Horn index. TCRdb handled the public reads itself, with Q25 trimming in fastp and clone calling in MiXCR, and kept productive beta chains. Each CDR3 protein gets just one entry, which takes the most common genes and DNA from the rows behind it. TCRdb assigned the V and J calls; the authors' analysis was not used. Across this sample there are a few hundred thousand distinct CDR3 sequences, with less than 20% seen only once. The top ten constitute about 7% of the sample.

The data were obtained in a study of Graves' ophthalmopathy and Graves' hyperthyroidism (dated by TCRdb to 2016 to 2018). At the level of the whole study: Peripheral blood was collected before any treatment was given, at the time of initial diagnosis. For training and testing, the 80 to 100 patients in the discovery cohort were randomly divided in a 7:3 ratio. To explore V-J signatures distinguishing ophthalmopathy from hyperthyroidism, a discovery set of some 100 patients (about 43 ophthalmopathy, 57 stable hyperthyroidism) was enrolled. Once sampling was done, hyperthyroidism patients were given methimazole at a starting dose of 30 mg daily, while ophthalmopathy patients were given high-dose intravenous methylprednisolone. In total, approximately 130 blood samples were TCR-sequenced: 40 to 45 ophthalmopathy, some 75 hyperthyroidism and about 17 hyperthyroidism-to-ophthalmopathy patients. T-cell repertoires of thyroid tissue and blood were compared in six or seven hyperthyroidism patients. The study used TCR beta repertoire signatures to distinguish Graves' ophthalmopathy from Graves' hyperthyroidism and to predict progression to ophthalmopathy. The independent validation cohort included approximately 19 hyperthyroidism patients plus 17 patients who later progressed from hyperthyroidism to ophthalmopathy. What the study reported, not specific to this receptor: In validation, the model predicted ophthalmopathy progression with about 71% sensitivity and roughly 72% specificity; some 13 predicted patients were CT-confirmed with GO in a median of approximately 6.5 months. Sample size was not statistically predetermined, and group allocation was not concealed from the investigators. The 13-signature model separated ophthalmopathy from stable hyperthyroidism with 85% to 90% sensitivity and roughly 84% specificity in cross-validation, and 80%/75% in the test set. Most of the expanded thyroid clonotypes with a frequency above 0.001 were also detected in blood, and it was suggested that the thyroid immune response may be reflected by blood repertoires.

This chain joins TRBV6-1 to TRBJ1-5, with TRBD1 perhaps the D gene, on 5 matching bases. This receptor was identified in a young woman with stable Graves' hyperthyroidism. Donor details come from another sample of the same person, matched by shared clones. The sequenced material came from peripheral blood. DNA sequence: TGTGCCAGCGGGGGGTCTTCCCAGCCCCAGCATTTT. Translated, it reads CASGGSSQPQHF.